This T cell receptor beta chain was sequenced during a study of cytomegalovirus exposure and HLA in healthy donors. The CDR3 contains 16 residues. The germline gives CDR1 SGHDT, CDR2 YYEEEE. The junction had 11 bases not matched to a gene; V was cut back by 0 bases and J by 6 bases. The assay was immunoSEQ multiplex PCR, and TCRdb's table has in-frame clones only and misses some. The table records 200,000 or so clones, around four fifths of them present only once. This clone was detected only once. V gene TRBV5-6 combines with J gene TRBJ2-7; the match to TRBD2 covers 8 bases. Source material: PBMCs. The origin of this receptor is a man younger than 30 in good health and CMV-seropositive. Written as DNA, the CDR3 is TGTGCCAGCAGCTTGGGAGGGGGGACTAGTGGGGCCGAGCAGTACTTC. Protein sequence: CASSLGGGTSGAEQYF.